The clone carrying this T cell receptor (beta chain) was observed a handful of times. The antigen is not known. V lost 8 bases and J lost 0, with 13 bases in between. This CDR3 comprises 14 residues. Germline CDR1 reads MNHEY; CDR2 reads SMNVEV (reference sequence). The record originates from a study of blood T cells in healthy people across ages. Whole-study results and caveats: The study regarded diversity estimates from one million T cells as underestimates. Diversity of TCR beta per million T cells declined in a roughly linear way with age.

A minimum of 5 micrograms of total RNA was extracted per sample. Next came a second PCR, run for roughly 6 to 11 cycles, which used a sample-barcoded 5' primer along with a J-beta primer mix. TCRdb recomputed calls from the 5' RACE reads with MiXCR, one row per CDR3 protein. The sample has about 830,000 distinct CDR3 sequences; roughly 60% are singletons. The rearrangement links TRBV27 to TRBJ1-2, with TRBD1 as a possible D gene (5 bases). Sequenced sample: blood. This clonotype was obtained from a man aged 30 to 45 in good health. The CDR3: CASGSGPTNYGYTF. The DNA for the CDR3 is TGTGCCAGCGGCTCGGGGCCGACTAACTATGGCTACACCTTC.